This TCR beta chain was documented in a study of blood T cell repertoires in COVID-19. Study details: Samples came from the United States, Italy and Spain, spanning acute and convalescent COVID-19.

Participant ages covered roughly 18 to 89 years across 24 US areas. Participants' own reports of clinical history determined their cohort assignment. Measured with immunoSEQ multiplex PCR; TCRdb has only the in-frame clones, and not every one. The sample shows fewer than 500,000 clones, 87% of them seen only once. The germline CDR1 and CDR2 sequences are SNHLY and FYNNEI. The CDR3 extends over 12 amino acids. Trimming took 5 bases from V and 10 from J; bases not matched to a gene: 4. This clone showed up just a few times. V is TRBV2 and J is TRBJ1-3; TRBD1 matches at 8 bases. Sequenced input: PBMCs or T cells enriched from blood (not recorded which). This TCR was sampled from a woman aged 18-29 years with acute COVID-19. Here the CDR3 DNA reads TGTGCCAGCAGTCCTACAGGGGGAACCATATATTTT. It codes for CASSPTGGTIYF.